The 15 T cell receptor beta chains below were found in one sample sequenced in a study of blood T cell repertoires in COVID-19 (dated by TCRdb to 2018 to 2021). The library was made by the immunoSEQ multiplex PCR assay. TCRdb stores this immuneACCESS table with in-frame sequences only. Part of the clones is absent; in the studies checked, under half of the shortfall reflects unresolved V genes, and no reason is known for the rest. A total of about 280,000 clones appear in this sample, around 84% of them only once. The ten largest clonotypes hold 2% to 3% of the sample. The material sequenced was PBMCs or T cells enriched from blood (not recorded which). The receptor source for this set is a woman aged 45-59 years who had recovered from COVID-19.

This chain connects TRBV19 to TRBJ1-6; tentative D call: TRBD1 (5 bases). The CDR3 extends over 14 amino acids. V was shortened by 7 bases and J by 8 bases, with 15 bases between the two germline ends. CDR1 and CDR2 from the germline V gene are LNHDA and SQIVND (reference sequence). Here the CDR3 reads CASMARVGDSPLHF. The CDR3 coding sequence is TGTGCCAGTATGGCCAGGGTAGGGGATTCACCCCTCCACTTT. Full variable domain (outside the CDR3, taken from reference TRBV19 and TRBJ1-6): DGGITQSPKYLFRKEGQNVTLSCEQNLNHDAMYWYRQDPGQGLRLIYYSQIVNDFQKGDIAEGYSVSREKKESFPLTVTSAQKNPTAFYLCASMARVGDSPLHFGNGTRLTVT.

The chain couples TRBV15 to TRBJ1-6, with TRBD1 matching 10 bases. The CDR3 totals 15 residues. V lost 6 bases and J lost 5; bases outside the gene matches: 4. Looked up from germline, CDR1 is LNHNV and CDR2 is YYDKDF (reference sequence). The CDR3 DNA follows: TGTGCCACCAGTGTGACAGGGGGCCATAATTCACCCCTCCACTTT. Protein sequence: CATSVTGGHNSPLHF.

The chain has TRBV29-1 and TRBJ2-7, with TRBD2 as a possible D gene (7 bases). The V end lost 6 bases, the J end lost 6 bases, and 18 bases lay between the germline ends. Germline lookup yields CDR1 SQVTM and CDR2 ANQGSEA. The length of the CDR3 is 13 residues. CDR3 protein: CSVLEGGGGEQYF. The CDR3, as DNA: TGCAGCGTCCTTGAGGGGGGGGGCGGCGAGCAGTACTTC.

In nucleotides, the CDR3 is TGTGCCAGTAGTATAAGAGGAAGCTCCTACAATGAGCAGTTCTTC. It translates to CASSIRGSSYNEQFF. J is TRBJ2-1 and V is TRBV19; D is uncertain. Germline-derived CDR1 and CDR2 are LNHDA and SQIVND (reference sequence). The CDR3 runs to 15 residues. The V gene lost 2 bases and the J gene lost 0 bases, with 8 bases spanning the gap.

The genes are TRBV12-5 and TRBJ2-1; perhaps TRBD1 as D (6 bases). V was trimmed by 1 base and J by 4 bases, leaving 8 bases between them. This CDR3 region has 14 residues. Per the germline V gene, CDR1 is LGHNT and CDR2 is FRNRAP. The chain's CDR3 is CASGLGQVYNEQFF. For the CDR3, the DNA is TGTGCTAGTGGTTTGGGACAGGTGTACAATGAGCAGTTCTTC.

The chain combines TRBV7-9 with TRBJ2-1; 7 nucleotides align to TRBD2. Germline V gene data show CDR1 as SEHNR and CDR2 as FQNEAQ (reference sequence). The length of the CDR3 is 17 residues. The V and J ends lost 4 bases and 3 bases, in that order; junction bases with no gene match: 12. CDR3 protein: CASSSPAAGTLYNEQFF. CDR3 sequence (DNA): TGTGCCAGCAGCTCGCCAGCAGCGGGGACCCTCTACAATGAGCAGTTCTTC.

This clone has at least ten counts. The V and J genes are TRBV9 and TRBJ1-6; D might be TRBD1 (5 bases). The length of the CDR3 is 14 residues. V lost 6 bases, J lost 9 bases, and 16 bases lay in between. Germline loops: CDR1 SGDLS, CDR2 YYNGEE. CDR3 residues: CASNPGIVGSPLHF. CDR3 in DNA: TGTGCCAGCAACCCAGGGATCGTCGGTTCACCCCTCCACTTT.

The chain carries TRBV6-6 and TRBJ2-3; TRBD2 might be the D (5 bases). V was cut by 6 bases and J by 4 bases, with 8 bases left in between. The V gene's germline CDR1 is MNHNY and CDR2 SVGAGI (reference sequence). The CDR3 is made up of 12 amino acids. CDR3 loop: CASSRGPDTQYF. The CDR3 nucleotides are TGTGCCAGCAGCCGAGGGCCAGATACGCAGTATTTT.

The V gene is TRBV14, the J gene TRBJ1-3, with TRBD1 matching 9 bases. Trimming removed 0 bases from V and 7 bases from J; junction bases left unmatched: 7. CDR3 length: 16 residues. The germline gives CDR1 SGHDN, CDR2 FVKESK. The CDR3 is CASSQDVGQGRNTIYF. The CDR3 DNA sequence: TGTGCCAGCAGCCAAGATGTCGGACAGGGGCGGAACACCATATATTTT.

The CDR3 DNA reads TGTGCCAGCGCCAGACAGGGAAATAATTCACCCCTCCACTTT. Amino acid sequence: CASARQGNNSPLHF. The V call is TRBV13, the J call TRBJ1-6, with TRBD1 matching over 7 bases. This CDR3 has 14 residues. Germline CDR1 PRHDT, CDR2 FYEKMQ (reference sequence). The V and J ends lost 8 bases and 5 bases, in that order; junction bases with no gene match: 6. Full variable domain (rest looked up from reference TRBV13 and TRBJ1-6): AAGVIQSPRHLIKEKRETATLKCYPIPRHDTVYWYQQGPGQDPQFLISFYEKMQSDKGSIPDRFSAQQFSDYHSELNMSSLELGDSALYFCASARQGNNSPLHFGNGTRLTVT.

This chain's CDR3 is CASSPRTFGSYNEQFF. The CDR3 coding sequence is TGTGCCAGCAGCCCGAGGACATTCGGCTCCTACAATGAGCAGTTCTTC. The V gene is TRBV7-3, the J gene TRBJ2-1; perhaps TRBD1 as D (5 bases). There are 16 residues in the CDR3. V shed 5 bases and J shed 0 bases, with 14 bases lying between them. The V gene's germline CDR1 is SGHTA and CDR2 FQGTGA.

The rearrangement links TRBV15 to TRBJ2-3; D remains unclear. Germline CDR1 LNHNV, CDR2 YYDKDF (reference sequence). The V end lost 0 bases, the J end lost 5 bases, and 6 bases lay between the germline ends. The CDR3 runs to 13 residues. The CDR3 coding sequence is TGTGCCACCAGCAGAGATCTGTTAGATACGCAGTATTTT. Its translation is CATSRDLLDTQYF.

This chain joins TRBV12-3 or TRBV12-4 and TRBJ2-7; D may be TRBD1 (6 bases). The CDR3 loop spans 12 amino acids. V lost 1 base and J lost 7, with 8 bases in between. CDR3 DNA sequence: TGTGCCAGCAGTTTAGGCAGGGGAGAGCAGTACTTC. This translates into CASSLGRGEQYF.

Note on this clone: This sample also contains other DNA sequences that code for the same CDR3. In nucleotides, the CDR3 is TGTGCCAGTAGTATCGGGGGGAGTTCCTACGAGCAGTACTTC. Its translation is CASSIGGSSYEQYF. This chain uses TRBV19 with TRBJ2-7; 7 bases match TRBD2. Germline-derived CDR1 and CDR2 are LNHDA and SQIVND (reference sequence). This CDR3 is built from 14 residues. J was trimmed by 1 base and V by 3 bases; bases with no gene match: 3.

The chain combines TRBV2 with TRBJ2-2, with D possibly matching TRBD1 (6 bases). Trimming pared 7 bases from V and 0 bases from J, leaving 15 bases between. CDR3 length: 16 amino acids. Germline V gene lookup returns CDR1 SNHLY and CDR2 FYNNEI. The CDR3 protein is CASTPTRGANTGELFF. The CDR3 coding sequence is TGTGCCAGCACCCCAACCAGGGGCGCGAACACCGGGGAGCTGTTTTTT.